This T cell receptor beta chain was sequenced for a study of T cells in Graves' hyperthyroidism and ophthalmopathy. Turning to this clonotype: Compared with germline, one end of the junction differs, possibly owing to a read error.

TCR beta CDR3 sequences were amplified from RNA transcripts. A set of HTBI primers served as the primers for a first-round RT-PCR of the TCR CDR3. TCRdb re-analysed the multiplex PCR reads in MiXCR, keeping a single row per CDR3 protein. The sample has around 300,000 distinct CDR3 sequences; about 15% are singletons. CDR1 is LGHNA and CDR2 is YNFKEQ in the germline V gene. The CDR3 contains 15 residues. The sample taken for sequencing was blood. The sequence was obtained from a woman aged 25 to 39 with Graves' hyperthyroidism. The chain links TRBV4-2 to TRBJ1-5; a weak D match, TRBD1 (6 bases). The CDR3: CASSQESQGRQRQHF. CDR3 DNA sequence: TGTGCCAGCAGCCAAGAATCGCAGGGGAGGCAGCGCCAGCATTTT.